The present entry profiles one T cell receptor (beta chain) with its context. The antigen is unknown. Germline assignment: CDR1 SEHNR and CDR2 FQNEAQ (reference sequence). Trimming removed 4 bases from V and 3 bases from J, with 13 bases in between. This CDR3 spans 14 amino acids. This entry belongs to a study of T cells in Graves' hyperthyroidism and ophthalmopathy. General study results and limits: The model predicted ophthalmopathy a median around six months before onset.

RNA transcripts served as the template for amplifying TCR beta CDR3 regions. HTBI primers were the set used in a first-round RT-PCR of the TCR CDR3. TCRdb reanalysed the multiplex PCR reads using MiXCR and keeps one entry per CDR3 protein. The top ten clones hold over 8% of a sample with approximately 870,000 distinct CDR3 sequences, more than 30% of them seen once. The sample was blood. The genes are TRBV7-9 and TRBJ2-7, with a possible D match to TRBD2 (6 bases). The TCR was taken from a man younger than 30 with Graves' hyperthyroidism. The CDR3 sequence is CASSSGLVNYEQYF. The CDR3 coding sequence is TGTGCCAGCAGCTCGGGACTGGTGAACTACGAGCAGTACTTC.